This TCR beta chain derives from a study of T cell responses to AZD1222 COVID-19 vaccine. Clones were read by immunoSEQ multiplex PCR, and TCRdb kept only the in-frame ones, dropping some. The sample includes fewer than 200,000 clones, approximately 90% of them seen just once. The CDR3 is 16 residues long. CDR1 is SGHTS and CDR2 is YDEGEE in the germline V gene. V dropped 5 bases and J dropped 7 bases, with 22 bases sitting between them. The source of this sequence is an adult who received the AZD1222 COVID-19 vaccine. The sample here was peripheral blood, taken 28 days after the second AZD1222 dose. This chain joins TRBV5-8 and TRBJ1-3; perhaps TRBD1 as D (6 bases). CDR3 sequence reads: CASSYGWGQGWNTIYF. The CDR3 bases are TGTGCCAGCAGTTATGGCTGGGGGCAGGGCTGGAACACCATATATTTT.